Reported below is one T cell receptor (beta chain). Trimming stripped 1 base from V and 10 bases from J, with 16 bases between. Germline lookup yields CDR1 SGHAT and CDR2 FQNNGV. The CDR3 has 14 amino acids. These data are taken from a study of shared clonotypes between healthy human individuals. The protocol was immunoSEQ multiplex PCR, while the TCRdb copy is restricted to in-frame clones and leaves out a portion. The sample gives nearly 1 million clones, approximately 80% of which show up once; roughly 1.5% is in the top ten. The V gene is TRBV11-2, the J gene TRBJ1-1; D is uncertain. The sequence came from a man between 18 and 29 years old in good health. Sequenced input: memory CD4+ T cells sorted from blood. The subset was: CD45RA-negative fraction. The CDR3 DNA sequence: TGTGCCAGCAGCTTAGGTCTGGGTGTTGATAGAGCTTTCTTT. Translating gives CASSLGLGVDRAFF.